This T cell receptor (beta chain) was documented in a study of shared clonotypes between healthy human individuals. Looking at the study overall: There were three CD4 naive, three CD4 memory, two CD8 naive and one CD8 memory plates per donor.

V lost 6 bases, J lost 6 bases, and 14 bases lay in between. Germline V lookup: CDR1 SNHLY, CDR2 FYNNEI. This CDR3 has 13 residues. Study results and limitations: In this cohort, only blood was sampled, and tissue repertoires likely differ.

As for this clone: The antigen remains undetermined.

Free of recent acute infections or vaccinations, the donors were healthy HIV-negative adults. The data were produced by immunoSEQ multiplex PCR, yet TCRdb's version contains in-frame clones alone and is incomplete. This table has 2 million to 2.5 million clones, just over 90% appearing once. The sequence was obtained from a man aged 18-30 years in good health. Some clones in this sample may be carry-over from other donors' samples. This chain connects TRBV2 to TRBJ1-2; D remains ambiguous. What was sequenced was naive CD4+ T cells from PBMCs. Subset indicated: CD45RA+ positively selected. Here the CDR3 reads CASSRQPGNGYTF. The CDR3, as DNA: TGTGCCAGCAGCCGACAACCGGGGAATGGCTACACCTTC.